The 2 T cell receptor beta chains below all came from one sample that was sequenced in a study of shared clonotypes between healthy human individuals. Clones were sequenced by immunoSEQ multiplex PCR, and TCRdb holds only the in-frame ones, with some missing. The sample records around 510,000 clones, about 96% being singletons. The source material was naive CD4+ T cells sorted from blood. This sample's subset: CD45RA+ positively selected. The source is a woman under 40 in good health.

This clone was counted a single time. The CDR3 DNA sequence: TGTGCCAGCAGTCACCGACAGGGCCATAGCTCCTATAATTCACCCCTCCACTTT. The encoded protein is CASSHRQGHSSYNSPLHF. The chain combines TRBV5-4 with TRBJ1-6, with 7 bases fitting TRBD1. The CDR3 is made up of 18 amino acids. Losses at the gene ends were 5 bases for V and 0 bases for J; bases not matched to a gene: 11. CDR1 is SGHNT and CDR2 is YYREEE in the germline V gene (reference sequence).

The chain couples TRBV6-4 to TRBJ2-6; TRBD1 aligns across 9 bases. The CDR3 extends over 19 amino acids. Germline V gives CDR1 MRHNA, CDR2 SNTAGT. V trimming: 3 bases; J trimming: 0 bases; junction bases outside the gene matches: 9. The CDR3 region has the DNA TGTGCCAGCAGTGATTCAACAGGGGGCTCCTCCTCTGGGGCCAACGTCCTGACTTTC. Translated, it gives CASSDSTGGSSSGANVLTF.